This T cell receptor beta chain was captured in a study of shared clonotypes between healthy human individuals. In this sample, this clone turned up once. Its specificity is not known. Donors, healthy HIV-negative adults, lacked recent acute infections or vaccinations. The protocol was immunoSEQ multiplex PCR, while the TCRdb copy is restricted to in-frame clones and leaves out a portion. The profile shows roughly 500,000 clones, around 79% of them singletons. The length of the CDR3 is 13 residues. The germline gives CDR1 SGHTA, CDR2 FQGNSA. V lost 7 bases and J lost 3, with 12 bases in between. Study results and limitations: What limited the represented genetic and exposure-history diversity was the small number of donors.

What was sequenced was PBMCs. V usage is TRBV7-2 and J usage is TRBJ2-5; unclear D gene. This sequence originates from a woman aged 35 to 49 in good health. Some clones in this sample may be carry-over from other donors' samples. The CDR3 reads CASNFNRKETQYF. CDR3 nucleotide sequence: TGTGCCAGCAACTTTAATCGGAAAGAGACCCAGTACTTC.